The 24 T cell receptor beta chains listed next were all sequenced from one sample in a study of blood T cell repertoires in COVID-19. Profiling relied on immunoSEQ multiplex PCR, and the TCRdb table lists in-frame clones only, not all of them. The sample records around 50,000 clones, approximately 86% being singletons. Specimen: peripheral blood. These receptors all stem from a man aged 55 to 69 with active or convalescent COVID-19.

This chain connects TRBV28 to TRBJ1-2, with 7 nucleotides matching TRBD1. CDR3 length: 14 residues. V was pared by 5 bases and J by 9 bases, with 12 bases of the junction left unmatched. Germline V gene lookup returns CDR1 MDHEN and CDR2 SYDVKM. This CDR3 reads CASSPEDRVIRYTF. DNA for the CDR3: TGTGCCAGCAGTCCGGAAGACAGGGTGATACGCTACACCTTC.

This clone was detected once. The CDR3 protein is CAWSPQGNYGYTF. For the CDR3, the DNA is TGTGCCTGGAGTCCACAGGGGAACTATGGCTACACCTTC. J is TRBJ1-2 and V is TRBV30; 7 positions match TRBD1. Germline CDR1 is GTSNPN and CDR2 is SVGIG (reference sequence). This CDR3 has 13 amino acids. Trimming removed 2 bases from V and 2 bases from J; junction bases left unmatched: 2.

The rearrangement uses TRBV4-1 and TRBJ1-5; possible D gene TRBD1, 5 bases. V lost 5 bases and J 1 base, leaving 21 bases between the germline ends. Per germline, CDR1 MGHRA and CDR2 YSYEKL. The CDR3 consists of 18 residues. CDR3 sequence: CASSLSRQPSSSNQPQHF. As DNA, the CDR3 is TGCGCCAGCAGCTTGAGCAGACAGCCTTCGTCGAGCAATCAGCCCCAGCATTTT.

This clone was counted once. The V call is TRBV11-2, the J call TRBJ2-7, with 11 bases aligning to TRBD2. The V and J ends lost 5 bases and 5 bases, in that order; junction bases with no gene match: 5. This CDR3 has 14 residues. CDR1 and CDR2 from the germline V gene are SGHAT and FQNNGV. CDR3 DNA sequence: TGTGCCAGCAGCCTACCGGGACTAGCGGACGAGCAGTACTTC. This sequence encodes CASSLPGLADEQYF. The variable domain in full, completed from reference TRBV11-2 and TRBJ2-7, reads EAGVAQSPRYKIIEKRQSVAFWCNPISGHATLYWYQQILGQGPKLLIQFQNNGVVDDSQLPKDRFSAERLKGVDSTLKIQPAKLEDSAVYLCASSLPGLADEQYFGPGTRLTVT.

The CDR3 sequence is CASSMTSGGQTYEQYF. The CDR3 DNA reads as TGCGCCAGCAGCATGACTAGCGGGGGGCAAACCTACGAGCAGTACTTC. The chain has TRBV5-1 and TRBJ2-7, with 13 bases lining up with TRBD2. V lost 4 bases to trimming and J lost 2 bases; unmatched junction nucleotides: 6. Germline CDR1 reads SGHRS; CDR2 reads YFSETQ. The CDR3 contains 16 residues.

The rearrangement uses TRBV19 and TRBJ2-1; 7 bases are shared with TRBD2. This CDR3 is 14 amino acids long. Germline V gives CDR1 LNHDA, CDR2 SQIVND (reference sequence). J lost 10 bases, V lost 3 bases, and 9 bases had no gene match. The CDR3 DNA reads TGTGCCAGTAGTATGACCAACCTAGCGGCCGAGCAGTTCTTC. It translates to CASSMTNLAAEQFF.

CDR3 in amino acids: CASSEYGTTGRSSYNSPLHF. The CDR3 nucleotides are TGTGCCAGCAGTGAATACGGTACGACAGGCCGAAGCTCCTATAATTCACCCCTCCACTTT. This chain joins TRBV2 and TRBJ1-6, with D possibly matching TRBD1 (6 bases). With 2 bases removed from V and 0 bases from J, the gap between germline ends came to 20 bases. Germline-derived CDR1 and CDR2 are SNHLY and FYNNEI. This CDR3 has 20 residues.

This chain joins TRBV15 and TRBJ1-3; 8 bases line up with TRBD1. The CDR3 is made up of 15 amino acids. The germline V gene has CDR1 LNHNV and CDR2 YYDKDF (reference sequence). V was clipped by 1 base and J by 8 bases; unmatched bases: 7. The DNA for the CDR3 is TGTGCCACCAGCAGAGGCGCAGGGGGCTTGGACACCATATATTTT. It yields the protein CATSRGAGGLDTIYF.

This clone showed up just once. The chain recombines TRBV29-1 with TRBJ2-4; 7 positions match TRBD1. The V segment lost 7 bases and the J segment 7 bases; nucleotides outside the gene matches: 10. Germline V lookup: CDR1 SQVTM, CDR2 ANQGSEA. CDR3 size: 13 residues. DNA of the CDR3: TGCAGCGCCCCAGGGGCAGGGGGTAACATTCAGTACTTC. It specifies CSAPGAGGNIQYF.

The rearrangement links TRBV9 to TRBJ2-3, with TRBD2 as a possible D gene (6 bases). This CDR3 comprises 15 residues. The V end was cut by 4 bases, the J end by 2 bases, with 14 bases between. The V gene's germline CDR1 is SGDLS and CDR2 YYNGEE. The DNA for the CDR3 is TGTGCCAGCAGCCGGGAGCAGGAATCCACAGATACGCAGTATTTT. It is translated as CASSREQESTDTQYF.

The V call is TRBV5-4, the J call TRBJ2-3, with D perhaps TRBD2 (6 bases). The V gene's germline CDR1 is SGHNT and CDR2 YYREEE (reference sequence). The CDR3 length is 14 residues. Deletions cut 7 bases from V and 0 bases from J, with 12 bases between. CDR3 in amino acids: CASHTGTSTDTQYF. In nucleotides, the CDR3 is TGTGCCAGCCATACCGGGACTAGCACAGATACGCAGTATTTT.

This clone was seen only once. The chain combines TRBV5-1 with TRBJ2-5, with 11 bases identical to TRBD2. The V gene's germline CDR1 is SGHRS and CDR2 YFSETQ. The CDR3 runs 17 residues. V lost 0 bases, J lost 2 bases, and 6 bases stayed unmatched. CDR3 region: CASSLGGTSGTQETQYF. The CDR3 DNA reads as TGCGCCAGCAGCTTGGGCGGGACTAGCGGAACTCAAGAGACCCAGTACTTC.

J is TRBJ2-6 and V is TRBV10-3, with a tentative D call TRBD1 (6 bases). Trimming stripped 4 bases from V and 2 bases from J, with 6 bases between. This CDR3 contains 14 residues. Germline assignment: CDR1 ENHRY and CDR2 SYGVKD. The CDR3 here is CAISGTAGANVLTF. The CDR3 DNA reads TGTGCCATCAGTGGGACAGCTGGGGCCAACGTCCTGACTTTC.

The chain is built from TRBV24-1 and TRBJ1-2, with D uncertain. The CDR3 has 12 amino acids. CDR1 and CDR2 from the germline V gene are KGHDR and SFDVKD. Trimming took 8 bases from V and 4 from J, leaving 10 bases between them. This CDR3 reads CATKKNFYGYTF. CDR3 DNA sequence: TGTGCCACCAAGAAGAACTTCTATGGCTACACCTTC.

This chain joins TRBV6-6 and TRBJ2-7; no definite D call. Per germline, CDR1 MNHNY and CDR2 SVGAGI (reference sequence). The length of the CDR3 is 13 residues. V was shortened by 5 bases and J by 2 bases, with 10 bases between the two germline ends. CDR3 sequence (DNA): TGTGCCAGCAGTAGCTTAGAAGCCTACGAGCAGTACTTC. Its translation is CASSSLEAYEQYF.

The V and J genes are TRBV29-1 and TRBJ1-1; 12 nucleotides match TRBD1. In germline, CDR1 is SQVTM, CDR2 ANQGSEA. V was clipped by 6 bases and J by 2 bases; unmatched bases: 7. The length of the CDR3 is 15 residues. The CDR3 region is CSVLGTGGGNTEAFF. In DNA, the CDR3 is TGCAGCGTCCTCGGGACAGGGGGCGGAAACACTGAAGCTTTCTTT.

J is TRBJ2-7 and V is TRBV11-1; a weak D match, TRBD1 (5 bases). Germline CDR1 SGHAT, CDR2 FQDESV (reference sequence). Between the trimmed V and J ends, which lost 8 bases and 0 bases, there was a span of 14 bases. There are 14 residues in the CDR3. The CDR3 loop is CASAAQASSYEQYF. Here the CDR3 DNA reads TGTGCCAGCGCTGCACAGGCGAGCTCCTACGAGCAGTACTTC.

V and J are TRBV7-2 and TRBJ1-2, with 8 bases identical to TRBD1. Germline trimming cut 5 bases from V and 8 bases from J; bases unmatched to any gene: 10. The CDR3 consists of 14 residues. Germline lookup yields CDR1 SGHTA and CDR2 FQGNSA. The CDR3 coding sequence is TGTGCCAGCAGCGGCCGGACAGGGCAACAGGGCTACACCTTC. Translation: CASSGRTGQQGYTF.

The chain has TRBV5-1 and TRBJ2-7; TRBD1 might be the D (5 bases). The V and J ends lost 2 bases and 4 bases respectively, with 13 bases between them. CDR3 length equals 14 residues. In germline, CDR1 is SGHRS, CDR2 YFSETQ. The CDR3 protein is CASSFLVGEYEQYF. CDR3 DNA: TGCGCCAGCAGCTTTCTTGTAGGGGAATACGAGCAGTACTTC.

This rearrangement joins TRBV12-5 to TRBJ2-1; 15 bases match TRBD2. Per germline, CDR1 LGHNT and CDR2 FRNRAP. J was trimmed by 6 bases and V by 7 bases; bases with no gene match: 13. There are 18 residues in the CDR3. The DNA for the CDR3 is TGTGCTAGTGCCCTAGGGACTAGCGGGGGGATCGCCATCAATGAGCAGTTCTTC. Amino acid sequence: CASALGTSGGIAINEQFF.

The chain links TRBV7-2 to TRBJ2-1; TRBD2 matches at 9 bases. The CDR3 runs 14 residues. The J segment lost 7 bases and the V segment lost 2 bases, leaving 3 bases of the junction unmatched. The germline V gene encodes CDR1 SGHTA and CDR2 FQGNSA. This chain's CDR3 is CASSLSGGPNEQFF. For the CDR3, the DNA is TGTGCCAGCAGCTTAAGCGGGGGGCCAAATGAGCAGTTCTTC.

The rearrangement links TRBV5-1 to TRBJ1-5, with no clear D. The CDR3 extends over 15 amino acids. The germline V gene has CDR1 SGHRS and CDR2 YFSETQ. V was pared by 3 bases and J by 7 bases, with 17 bases between. CDR3 sequence reads: CASSSGGIQGQPQHF. The CDR3 coding sequence is TGCGCCAGCAGCTCGGGAGGCATTCAAGGGCAGCCCCAGCATTTT.

The chain recombines TRBV18 with TRBJ2-7, with 8 bases fitting TRBD1. Looked up from germline, CDR1 is KGHSH and CDR2 is LQKENI. The CDR3 is 14 amino acids. The ends lost 6 bases at V and 5 bases at J; junction bases unmatched: 9. CDR3 loop: CASSQDRGPNEQYF. The CDR3 nucleotides are TGTGCCAGCTCCCAAGACAGGGGACCCAACGAGCAGTACTTC.

This clone was observed a single time. The chain couples TRBV6-5 to TRBJ1-4; D is perhaps TRBD1 (6 bases). CDR1 MNHEY and CDR2 SVGAGI come from the germline V gene. The CDR3 consists of 12 residues. V was cut by 6 bases and J by 4 bases, with 6 bases left in between. The CDR3 sequence: CASRQGNEKLFF. The CDR3 coding sequence is TGTGCCAGCAGACAGGGTAATGAAAAACTGTTTTTT.